This T cell receptor beta chain comes out of a study of T cell responses to AZD1222 COVID-19 vaccine. Overall study results and limits: Two doses of AZD1222 preceded a rise in Spike-specific TCR breadth and depth. Recipients of AZD1222 seropositive at baseline numbered only 5 or 6. The peak T cell response came first, and repertoires were sampled only after it.

The ends were cut back, 4 bases at V and 2 bases at J, with 14 bases in the middle. The germline V gene encodes CDR1 KGHDR and CDR2 SFDVKD. The CDR3 covers 15 residues. Clones were read by immunoSEQ multiplex PCR, and TCRdb kept only the in-frame ones, dropping some. The repertoire holds over 150,000 clones, around 90% seen once, with around 4.4% in the top ten. Of note for this clone: Antigen specificity is unknown.

V and J are TRBV24-1 and TRBJ2-7; D perhaps matches TRBD1 (5 bases). The TCR was taken from an adult in good health. The sequenced sample was peripheral blood, obtained on day 0 of MenACWY control vaccination. This chain's CDR3 is CATSDTTDYPYEQYF. CDR3 coding DNA: TGTGCCACCAGTGACACGACAGATTACCCCTACGAGCAGTACTTC.